One sample yielded the 16 T cell receptor beta chains listed below, sequenced in a study of sequential checkpoint blockade in melanoma. Sequencing was performed with immunoSEQ multiplex PCR; in TCRdb, only in-frame clones are kept and a portion is missing. Here the sample spans about 12,000 clones, roughly 85% being singletons. Described treatment: randomized to nivolumab then ipilimumab (arm A) or the reverse (arm B). The sequences come from CD8+ T cells sorted from blood (inferred from file names), collected from a patient given nivolumab and ipilimumab in sequence. These receptors were collected from a human donor with melanoma.

This clone came up a few times. The rearrangement joins TRBV6-6 to TRBJ2-1; 11 nucleotides line up with TRBD1. CDR1 and CDR2 from the germline V gene are MNHNY and SVGAGI (reference sequence). This CDR3 has 16 amino acids. V was clipped by 5 bases and J by 5 bases; unmatched bases: 8. The chain's CDR3 is CASSGPGQGVDNEQFF. CDR3 nucleotides: TGTGCCAGCAGTGGGCCGGGACAGGGGGTTGACAATGAGCAGTTCTTC.

The chain couples TRBV4-1 to TRBJ2-7; D may be TRBD2 (6 bases). Germline V gene data show CDR1 as MGHRA and CDR2 as YSYEKL. V was trimmed by 4 bases and J by 4 bases, leaving 14 bases between them. The CDR3 has 14 residues. DNA of the CDR3: TGCGCCAGCAGCCCCCCGGGACTGATATACGAGCAGTACTTC. Translation gives CASSPPGLIYEQYF.

With regard to this clone: An end of the junction does not agree with germline; a read error may underlie this. The gene calls are TRBV9 and TRBJ2-1, with 9 bases fitting TRBD2. This CDR3 is built from 15 residues. Germline V lookup: CDR1 SGDLS, CDR2 YYNGEE. The CDR3 DNA reads as TGTGCCAGCAGCGTAGGAGAGCTAGCGGGGACTGGCACGGTCTTC. This codes for CASSVGELAGTGTVF.

This clone was detected only once. The chain links TRBV19 to TRBJ2-1, with 10 bases identical to TRBD2. The CDR3 is 15 amino acids. V lost 7 bases, J lost 10 bases, and 13 bases stayed unmatched. CDR1 LNHDA and CDR2 SQIVND come from the germline V gene (reference sequence). The CDR3 coding sequence is TGTGCCAGTATGTGGCTAGCGGGAGATCGGGGGGAGCAGTTCTTC. The encoded protein is CASMWLAGDRGEQFF.

This chain joins TRBV30 and TRBJ2-1; 11 bases match TRBD1. The trim removed 3 bases at V and 8 bases at J, leaving 6 bases unmatched. CDR3 length: 14 amino acids. Germline V CDR1 and CDR2: GTSNPN, SVGIG (reference sequence). The CDR3 is CAWRGQGEIDEQFF. The CDR3 nucleotides read TGTGCCTGGAGGGGACAGGGGGAAATCGATGAGCAGTTCTTC.

V usage is TRBV27 and J usage is TRBJ2-7; 7 positions agree with TRBD1. Trimming cost V 4 bases and J 1 base; bases outside gene matches: 7. The CDR3 sequence is 15 residues long. Germline V gene data show CDR1 as MNHEY and CDR2 as SMNVEV (reference sequence). The CDR3 bases are TGTGCCAGCAGTTCGATCCAGGGGGAGTCCTACGAGCAGTACTTC. Protein product: CASSSIQGESYEQYF.

In this sample, this clone turned up once. The chain is built from TRBV18 and TRBJ2-7, with D perhaps matching TRBD2 (6 bases). Germline lookup yields CDR1 KGHSH and CDR2 LQKENI. V was cut by 3 bases and J by 3 bases, with 9 bases left in between. This CDR3 is 13 amino acids long. CDR3 sequence reads: CASSPLGGYEQYF. In nucleotides, the CDR3 is TGTGCCAGCTCACCCTTGGGGGGCTACGAGCAGTACTTC.

The V call is TRBV19, the J call TRBJ2-1; possible D gene TRBD1, 6 bases. The V end was cut by 5 bases, the J end by 5 bases, with 10 bases between. The CDR3 covers 13 residues. The V gene's germline CDR1 is LNHDA and CDR2 SQIVND (reference sequence). In nucleotides, the CDR3 is TGTGCCAGTAGTTGGGGGCTCAACAATGAGCAGTTCTTC. Its translation is CASSWGLNNEQFF.

This clone was observed a few times. The V gene is TRBV5-8, the J gene TRBJ2-2; D ambiguous. The CDR3 extends over 14 amino acids. V gave up 2 bases and J gave up 5 bases, with 10 bases separating them. The germline CDR1 and CDR2 sequences are SGHTS and YDEGEE. CDR3 DNA sequence: TGTGCCAGCAGCTTTGTGGCGGTTACCGGGGAGCTGTTTTTT. Its protein is CASSFVAVTGELFF.

A word on this clone: Distinct nucleotide sequences in the sample also encode this CDR3. J is TRBJ2-3 and V is TRBV14, with TRBD1 as a possible D gene (5 bases). Trimming stripped 1 base from V and 3 bases from J, with 14 bases between. Germline V gene lookup returns CDR1 SGHDN and CDR2 FVKESK. This CDR3 has 16 amino acids. The CDR3 region is CASSQVQVARTDTQYF. CDR3 in DNA: TGTGCCAGCAGCCAAGTACAGGTCGCTAGGACAGATACGCAGTATTTT.

The rearrangement joins TRBV28 to TRBJ1-5; 8 nucleotides line up with TRBD1. The CDR3 runs to 15 residues. Unmatched junction bases numbered 5, after V lost 4 bases and J lost 3 bases. The germline V gene has CDR1 MDHEN and CDR2 SYDVKM. For the CDR3, the DNA is TGTGCCAGCAGTTACAGGGGGGGCTACAATCAGCCCCAGCATTTT. Its protein product is CASSYRGGYNQPQHF.

The chain carries TRBV19 and TRBJ2-1, with TRBD2 matching over 7 bases. V shed 3 bases, J shed 1 base, and the junction held 3 bases outside the gene matches. CDR3 length: 15 residues. Germline V gene lookup returns CDR1 LNHDA and CDR2 SQIVND (reference sequence). Written as DNA, the CDR3 is TGTGCCAGTAGTATGGGGGGGAGATCCTACAATGAGCAGTTCTTC. It is translated as CASSMGGRSYNEQFF. The full variable domain, rest sourced from reference TRBV19 and TRBJ2-1, is DGGITQSPKYLFRKEGQNVTLSCEQNLNHDAMYWYRQDPGQGLRLIYYSQIVNDFQKGDIAEGYSVSREKKESFPLTVTSAQKNPTAFYLCASSMGGRSYNEQFFGPGTRLTVL.

The gene calls are TRBV19 and TRBJ2-7; D is possibly TRBD1 (5 bases). CDR1 is LNHDA and CDR2 is SQIVND in the germline V gene (reference sequence). V dropped 2 bases and J dropped 5 bases, with 10 bases sitting between them. The CDR3 sequence is 13 residues long. For the CDR3, the DNA is TGTGCCAGTAGTATATCAGGGTTCCACGAGCAGTACTTC. Its protein is CASSISGFHEQYF.

This sequence joins TRBV4-1 and TRBJ2-1; 8 nucleotides match TRBD2. The V gene's germline CDR1 is MGHRA and CDR2 YSYEKL. The CDR3 totals 17 residues. Unmatched junction bases numbered 11, after V lost 1 base and J lost 6 bases. The CDR3 sequence: CASSQVVGLAGPNEQFF. The DNA of the CDR3 is TGCGCCAGCAGCCAAGTGGTCGGGTTAGCGGGACCCAATGAGCAGTTCTTC.

This clone was seen a few times. This chain joins TRBV19 and TRBJ1-5; 8 bases are shared with TRBD1. J was trimmed by 2 bases and V by 10 bases; bases with no gene match: 7. This CDR3 has 14 residues. Germline V gene data show CDR1 as LNHDA and CDR2 as SQIVND (reference sequence). This CDR3 reads CAIQDRVGNQPQHF. The CDR3 DNA reads as TGTGCCATTCAGGACAGGGTAGGCAATCAGCCCCAGCATTTT.

The rearrangement uses TRBV6-5 and TRBJ2-1; D is ambiguous. V was pared by 4 bases and J by 0 bases, with 7 bases between. Germline-derived CDR1 and CDR2 are MNHEY and SVGAGI. There are 14 residues in the CDR3. The CDR3 sequence: CASSFRSSYNEQFF. For the CDR3, the DNA is TGTGCCAGCAGTTTTAGGAGCTCCTACAATGAGCAGTTCTTC.